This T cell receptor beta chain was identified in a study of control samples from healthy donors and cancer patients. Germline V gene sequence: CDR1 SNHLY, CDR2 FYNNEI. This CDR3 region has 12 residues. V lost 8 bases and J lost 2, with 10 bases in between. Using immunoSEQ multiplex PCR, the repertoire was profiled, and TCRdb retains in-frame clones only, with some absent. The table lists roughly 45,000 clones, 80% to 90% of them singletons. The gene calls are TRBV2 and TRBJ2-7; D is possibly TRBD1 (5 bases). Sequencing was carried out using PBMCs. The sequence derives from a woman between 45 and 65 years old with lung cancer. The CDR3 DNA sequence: TGTGCCAGCTGGGGCGACGCCTACGAGCAGTACTTC. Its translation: CASWGDAYEQYF.